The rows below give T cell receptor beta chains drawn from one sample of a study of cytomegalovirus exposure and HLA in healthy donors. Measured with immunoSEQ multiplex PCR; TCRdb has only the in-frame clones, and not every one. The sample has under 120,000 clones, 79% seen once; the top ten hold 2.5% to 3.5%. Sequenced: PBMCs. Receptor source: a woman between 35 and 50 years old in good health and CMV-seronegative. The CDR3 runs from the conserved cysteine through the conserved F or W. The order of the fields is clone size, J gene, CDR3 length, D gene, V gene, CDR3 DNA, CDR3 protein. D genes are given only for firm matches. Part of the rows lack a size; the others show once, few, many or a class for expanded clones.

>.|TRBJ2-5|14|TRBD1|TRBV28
TGTGCCAGCAGTCGCGGACAGGGACAAGAGACCCAGTACTTC
CASSRGQGQETQYF
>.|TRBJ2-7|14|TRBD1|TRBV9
TGTGCCAGCAGCCCGGACAGGGGTCTGTACGAGCAGTACTTC
CASSPDRGLYEQYF
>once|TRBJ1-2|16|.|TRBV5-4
TGTGCCAGCAGCAAGGGGCGCCCCTTTTTAAACTATGGCTACACCTTC
CASSKGRPFLNYGYTF
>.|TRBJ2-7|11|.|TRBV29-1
TGCAGCGTTCGGGTCTCCTACGAGCAGTACTTC
CSVRVSYEQYF
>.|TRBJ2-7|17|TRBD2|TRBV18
TGTGCCAGCTCACCGGGACTAGCGTTAGCGCCTCGGGGCGAGCAGTACTTC
CASSPGLALAPRGEQYF
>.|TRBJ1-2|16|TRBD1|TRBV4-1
TGCGCCAGCAGCCAAGTCCCCAGGGGGCTGAAAGATGGCTACACCTTC
CASSQVPRGLKDGYTF
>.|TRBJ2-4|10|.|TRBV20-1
TGCAGTGCTAGTCGGGGGGCTCAGTACTTC
CSASRGAQYF
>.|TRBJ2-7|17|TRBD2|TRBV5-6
TGTGCCAGCAGCTTCTACCACGGACTAGCGGGGGGATACGAGCAGTACTTC
CASSFYHGLAGGYEQYF
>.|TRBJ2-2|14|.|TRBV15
TGTGCCACCCAATGGGGGCAGGGCACCGGGGAGCTGTTTTTT
CATQWGQGTGELFF
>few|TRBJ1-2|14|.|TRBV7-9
TGTGCCAGCAGCTTAGGAATGGCCCAATTCGGCTACACCTTC
CASSLGMAQFGYTF
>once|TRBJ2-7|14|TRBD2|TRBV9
TGTGCCAGCAGCGTAGGGAGCGGGGAGGGCGAGCAGTACTTC
CASSVGSGEGEQYF
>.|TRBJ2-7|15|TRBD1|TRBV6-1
TGTGCCAGCACATTTCTTACGGGACAGTACTACGAGCAGTACTTC
CASTFLTGQYYEQYF
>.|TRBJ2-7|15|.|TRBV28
TGTGCCAGCAGTTTAACCCAGTCTTCGACCTACGAGCAGTACTTC
CASSLTQSSTYEQYF
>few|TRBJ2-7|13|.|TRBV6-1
TGTGCCAGCAGCGTGGGACTTGCTTGGGAGCAGTACTTC
CASSVGLAWEQYF
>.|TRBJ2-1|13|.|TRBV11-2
TGTGCCAGCAGCTTAGGGCTGCCGAATGAGCAGTTCTTC
CASSLGLPNEQFF
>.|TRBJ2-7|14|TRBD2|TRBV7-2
TGTGCCAGCAGCTTAGATCCTAGCGGATACGAGCAGTACTTC
CASSLDPSGYEQYF
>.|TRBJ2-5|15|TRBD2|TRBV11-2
TGTGCCAGCAGCTTTAGCGGGAGGGACGAAGAGACCCAGTACTTC
CASSFSGRDEETQYF
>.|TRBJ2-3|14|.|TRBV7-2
TGTGCCAGCAGCTTAACTTTAGCAGCAGATACGCAGTATTTT
CASSLTLAADTQYF
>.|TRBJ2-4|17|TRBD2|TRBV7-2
TGTGCCAGCAGCTTAGGGACTAGCTCCCCATCCAAAAACATTCAGTACTTC
CASSLGTSSPSKNIQYF
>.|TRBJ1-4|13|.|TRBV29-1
TGCAGCGTTGTACAGCCAACTAATGAAAAACTGTTTTTT
CSVVQPTNEKLFF
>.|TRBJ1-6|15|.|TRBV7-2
TGTGCCAGCAGCTTAACCGGGACTGACATTTCACCCCTCCACTTT
CASSLTGTDISPLHF
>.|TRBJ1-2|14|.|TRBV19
TGTGCCAGTAGTAACCAGGGCAGGGGCTATGGCTACACCTTC
CASSNQGRGYGYTF
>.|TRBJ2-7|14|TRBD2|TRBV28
TGTGCCAGCAGAGATCGCGGGACTACCTACGAGCAGTACTTC
CASRDRGTTYEQYF
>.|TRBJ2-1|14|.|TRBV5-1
TGCGCCAGCAGCCCCGGGGACTCCTACAATGAGCAGTTCTTC
CASSPGDSYNEQFF
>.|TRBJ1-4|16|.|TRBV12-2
TGTGCAAGTCGCCCTAGACAGGCTAGGGGTAATGAAAAACTGTTTTTT
CASRPRQARGNEKLFF
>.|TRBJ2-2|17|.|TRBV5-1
TGCGCCAGCAGCTTGAGACCTCAGGGGAGTAGCACCGGGGAGCTGTTTTTT
CASSLRPQGSSTGELFF
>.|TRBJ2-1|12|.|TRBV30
TGTGCCTGGAGGGACGCAGGGAATGAGCAGTTCTTC
CAWRDAGNEQFF
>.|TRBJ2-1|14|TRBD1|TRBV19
TGTGCCAGTGAGGGGGCAGGGACCTTAGGTGAGCAGTTCTTC
CASEGAGTLGEQFF
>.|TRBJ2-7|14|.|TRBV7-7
TGTGCCAGCAGCTTAGCACCGACAGGCTACGAGCAGTACTTC
CASSLAPTGYEQYF
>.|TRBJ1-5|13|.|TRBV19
TGTGCCAGTAGTACAGGACTCAATCAGCCCCAGCATTTT
CASSTGLNQPQHF
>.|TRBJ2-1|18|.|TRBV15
TGTGCCACCAGCAGAGATTTAGTCAGGGGGGCCGTGGGGAATGAGCAGTTCTTC
CATSRDLVRGAVGNEQFF
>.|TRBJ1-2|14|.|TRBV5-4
TGTGCCAGCAGCTTTCCGGGGGATGGCTATGGCTACACCTTC
CASSFPGDGYGYTF
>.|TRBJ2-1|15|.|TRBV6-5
TGTGCCAGCAGTTATTTGGGGGGGCGCGGAATTGAGCAGTTCTTC
CASSYLGGRGIEQFF
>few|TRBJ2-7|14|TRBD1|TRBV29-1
TGCAGCGCCGCTCGGACAGGGGGTGTAGGCGAGCAGTACTTC
CSAARTGGVGEQYF
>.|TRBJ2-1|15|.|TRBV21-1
TGTGCCAGCAGCGCCCGAAATACTAGCGGGGATGAGCAGTTCTTC
CASSARNTSGDEQFF
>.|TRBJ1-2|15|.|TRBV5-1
TGCGCCAGCAGCTTGGGGTATTCGGACACCGTCGGCTACACCTTC
CASSLGYSDTVGYTF
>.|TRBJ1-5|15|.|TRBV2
TGTGCCAGCAGTGAAGGGAGGACAGAGAATCAGCCCCAGCATTTT
CASSEGRTENQPQHF
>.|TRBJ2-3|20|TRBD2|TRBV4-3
TGCGCCAGCAGCCAAGACTCGTGGACTGCGGGAGGCCAACACACAGATACGCAGTATTTT
CASSQDSWTAGGQHTDTQYF